This record concerns one TCR beta chain sequence. Its antigen is still unknown. This record comes from a study of CD8 T cells in Susac syndrome. Study findings and constraints: CD4+ repertoires of Susac syndrome patients lacked detectable clonal expansion.

Sequencing of TCR beta was undertaken in CD8+ and CD4+ T cells derived from blood. The CDR3 sequence is 10 residues long. Germline CDR1 LNHDA, CDR2 SQIVND (reference sequence). Trimming took off 3 bases at V and 7 bases at J, with 4 bases between the two ends. It was with random hexamers that 0.5 to 1 ug RNA was reverse transcribed. The method of amplification for TCR beta CDR3 was immunoSEQ multiplex PCR, covering 54 Vbeta and 13 Jbeta. TCRdb recomputed calls from the immunoSEQ multiplex PCR reads with MiXCR, one row per CDR3 protein. The sample holds about 180,000 distinct CDR3 sequences, around 94% seen once.

Material for sequencing was CD4+ T cells from PBMCs. The TCR was taken from a human donor with Susac syndrome. This chain connects TRBV19 to TRBJ2-7; no firm D call. DNA for the CDR3: TGTGCCAGTAGTATTGGTGAGCAGTACTTC. Amino acids: CASSIGEQYF.